The 18 T cell receptor beta chains below come from one sample, sequenced in a study of Graves' ophthalmopathy and Graves' hyperthyroidism. Investigators amplified TCR beta CDR3 regions from RNA transcripts. The library came from an HTBI-primed first-round RT-PCR and a second-round multiplex PCR. TCRdb used MiXCR to reprocess the multiplex PCR reads, holding one entry per CDR3 protein. The table shows about 640,000 distinct CDR3 sequences, with roughly 41% occurring only once. The sample consisted of peripheral blood. The receptors originated from an adult man with Graves' ophthalmopathy.

This clonotype was detected ten times or more. The chain combines TRBV29-1 with TRBJ2-2; TRBD1 aligns across 9 bases. V lost 6 bases and J lost 0; bases outside the gene matches: 8. The CDR3 has 16 residues. Per the germline V gene, CDR1 is SQVTM and CDR2 is ANQGSEA. The CDR3 nucleotides are TGCAGCGTCGTCCCGGGACAGGGTACGAACACCGGGGAGCTGTTTTTT. It codes for CSVVPGQGTNTGELFF.

In the case of this clonotype: A much larger clone lies one base from this, so it may be a read error. The rearrangement joins TRBV2 to TRBJ2-2; 10 bases fit TRBD2. CDR3 length equals 15 residues. The J segment lost 6 bases and the V segment lost 7 bases, leaving 8 bases of the junction unmatched. From germline, CDR1 is SNHLY and CDR2 FYNNEI. The DNA for the CDR3 is TGTGCCAGCACCGAAAGCGGGGGGGCGGCCGGGGAGCTGTTTTTT. Amino acid sequence: CASTESGGAAGELFF.

This sequence joins TRBV19 and TRBJ1-4, with no clear D. This CDR3 region has 13 residues. CDR1 LNHDA and CDR2 SQIVND come from the germline V gene (reference sequence). Trimming removed 2 bases from V and 8 bases from J, with 9 bases in between. In DNA, the CDR3 is TGTGCCAGTAGTATACAGCAAGAGGAAAAACTGTTTTTT. The encoded protein is CASSIQQEEKLFF. The whole variable domain, remainder taken from reference TRBV19 and TRBJ1-4, is DGGITQSPKYLFRKEGQNVTLSCEQNLNHDAMYWYRQDPGQGLRLIYYSQIVNDFQKGDIAEGYSVSREKKESFPLTVTSAQKNPTAFYLCASSIQQEEKLFFGSGTQLSVL.

This chain uses TRBV19 with TRBJ1-4, with 9 bases that match TRBD1. Germline CDR1 reads LNHDA; CDR2 reads SQIVND (reference sequence). CDR3 length: 13 residues. With V trimmed by 11 bases and J by 6 bases, 7 bases remained unmatched. CDR3 nucleotides: TGTGCCTGGAGTCACAGGGGGCATGAAAAACTGTTTTTT. This encodes CAWSHRGHEKLFF. The variable domain in full, with the rest retrieved from reference TRBV19 and TRBJ1-4, is DGGITQSPKYLFRKEGQNVTLSCEQNLNHDAMYWYRQDPGQGLRLIYYSQIVNDFQKGDIAEGYSVSREKKESFPLTVTSAQKNPTAFYLCAWSHRGHEKLFFGSGTQLSVL.

This clonotype was picked up many times. The chain uses TRBV11-1 and TRBJ1-1, with D tentatively TRBD1 (6 bases). CDR3 length equals 13 residues. The V end lost 5 bases, the J end lost 3 bases, and 10 bases lay between the germline ends. The V gene's germline CDR1 is SGHAT and CDR2 FQDESV (reference sequence). The CDR3 spells CASSAGVDTEAFF. The CDR3 nucleotides read TGTGCCAGCAGCGCAGGGGTGGACACTGAAGCTTTCTTT.

Notes on this clonotype: A read error may be the cause here, since a much bigger clone is one base away. The chain combines TRBV7-9 with TRBJ1-1; D unresolved. Germline assignment: CDR1 SEHNR and CDR2 FQNEAQ (reference sequence). This CDR3 has 16 residues. CDR3 DNA: TGTTCCAGCAGCTTCCCTGGGTCCCCAGCGGACACTGAAGCTTTCTTT. As protein: CSSSFPGSPADTEAFF.

The rearrangement uses TRBV25-1 and TRBJ2-5, with 11 bases that match TRBD1. The germline V gene has CDR1 MGHDK and CDR2 SYGVNS. The CDR3 contains 15 residues. Losses at the gene ends were 4 bases for V and 5 bases for J; bases not matched to a gene: 6. As DNA, the CDR3 is TGTGCCAGCAGTGCCAGAGGGACAGGGGGTGAGACCCAGTACTTC. The encoded protein is CASSARGTGGETQYF.

Concerning this clonotype itself: Being one base from a much bigger clone, this may be a read error. The rearrangement joins TRBV7-3 to TRBJ2-2; TRBD1 matches 9 bases. Germline CDR1 is SGHTA and CDR2 is FQGTGA. CDR3 length: 16 residues. CDR3 nucleotides: TGTGCCGGCAGCCCGGGACAGGGCCGGAACACCGGGGAGCTGTTTTTT. Protein: CAGSPGQGRNTGELFF.

The rearrangement joins TRBV25-1 to TRBJ1-1; D not certain. The CDR3 runs 13 residues. The V gene lost 8 bases and the J gene lost 4 bases, with 14 bases spanning the gap. Per the germline V gene, CDR1 is MGHDK and CDR2 is SYGVNS. CDR3 protein: CASVDIQATEAFF. The CDR3 DNA reads as TGTGCCAGCGTTGATATCCAGGCCACTGAAGCTTTCTTT. The full variable domain, completed using reference TRBV25-1 and TRBJ1-1, is EADIYQTPRYLVIGTGKKITLECSQTMGHDKMYWYQQDPGMELHLIHYSYGVNSTEKGDLSSESTVSRIRTEHFPLTLESARPSHTSQYLCASVDIQATEAFFGQGTRLTVV.

The genes are TRBV25-1 and TRBJ2-5, with 15 bases lining up with TRBD2. Germline CDR1 reads MGHDK; CDR2 reads SYGVNS. V trimming: 8 bases; J trimming: 2 bases; junction bases outside the gene matches: 6. This CDR3 has 16 residues. As DNA, the CDR3 is TGTGCCAGCTCACCCGGGACTAGCGGGAGGCAAGAGACCCAGTACTTC. This sequence encodes CASSPGTSGRQETQYF. The entire variable domain, with the rest obtained from reference TRBV25-1 and TRBJ2-5, is as follows: EADIYQTPRYLVIGTGKKITLECSQTMGHDKMYWYQQDPGMELHLIHYSYGVNSTEKGDLSSESTVSRIRTEHFPLTLESARPSHTSQYLCASSPGTSGRQETQYFGPGTRLLVL.

Ten or more counts support this clonotype. The chain couples TRBV7-2 to TRBJ2-5; 7 positions match TRBD1. Trimming at V came to 2 bases and at J to 2 bases, leaving 8 bases not matched to a gene. The germline gives CDR1 SGHTA, CDR2 FQGNSA. This CDR3 has 16 amino acids. The DNA for the CDR3 is TGTGCCAGCAGCTTAACGACAGGGTCGAAGCAAGAGACCCAGTACTTC. Translated, it gives CASSLTTGSKQETQYF.

This sequence joins TRBV5-1 and TRBJ2-7; 12 bases line up with TRBD2. CDR3 size: 16 residues. The germline gives CDR1 SGHRS, CDR2 YFSETQ. V lost 3 bases, J lost 4 bases, and 8 bases stayed unmatched. The CDR3 loop reads CASSSLGLAGQYEQYF. CDR3 bases: TGCGCCAGCAGCTCGCTAGGACTAGCGGGGCAGTACGAGCAGTACTTC.

The chain uses TRBV12-3 or TRBV12-4 and TRBJ1-2; D gene unclear. The CDR3 has 16 residues. In DNA, the CDR3 is TGTGCTAGTGGTTTGTTGACGGGGAGGGCCTGGTATGGCTACACCTTC. Amino acid sequence: CASGLLTGRAWYGYTF.

This chain connects TRBV5-6 to TRBJ2-7; TRBD2 is a possible D gene (6 bases). The CDR3 is 13 residues long. Trimming cost V 4 bases and J 3 bases, with 11 bases left between them. CDR1 is SGHDT and CDR2 is YYEEEE in the germline V gene. As DNA, the CDR3 is TGTGCCAGCAGCGTTGTGGAGGGCTACGAGCAGTACTTC. Translation gives CASSVVEGYEQYF.

The gene calls are TRBV29-1 and TRBJ1-1, with TRBD1 matching over 7 bases. Germline assignment: CDR1 SQVTM and CDR2 ANQGSEA. V lost 7 bases and J lost 1; bases outside the gene matches: 6. CDR3 length: 13 residues. DNA of the CDR3: TGCAGCGCCGGACAGGTCGCGAACACTGAAGCTTTCTTT. The encoded protein is CSAGQVANTEAFF.

This clonotype was counted many times. The chain couples TRBV7-9 to TRBJ2-7; 7 bases map to TRBD1. Germline CDR1 and CDR2: SEHNR and FQNEAQ (reference sequence). The CDR3 runs to 15 residues. The J segment lost 7 bases and the V segment lost 3 bases, leaving 12 bases of the junction unmatched. CDR3 residues: CASSFYRGHELEQYF. The CDR3, as DNA: TGTGCCAGCAGCTTCTACAGGGGCCACGAACTAGAGCAGTACTTC.

Comment on this clonotype: A much larger clone sits a single nucleotide away, making a read error possible. The rearrangement uses TRBV20-1 and TRBJ2-5; D might be TRBD2 (6 bases). V lost 3 bases and J lost 7, with 18 bases in between. Germline lookup yields CDR1 DFQATT and CDR2 SNEGSKA (reference sequence). The CDR3 extends over 14 amino acids. CDR3 sequence reads: CSARRDSMGGTQYF. The CDR3 DNA sequence: TGCAGTGCTAGGCGGGACTCCATGGGGGGGACCCAGTACTTC.

The chain uses TRBV2 and TRBJ2-5, with 7 bases that match TRBD2. The DNA end is more similar to TRBJ2-7, so the J call may be wrong. Germline CDR1 and CDR2: SNHLY and FYNNEI. The CDR3 runs 16 residues. The CDR3 sequence: CASSGTGTNARYEQYF. Written as DNA, the CDR3 is TGTGCCAGCAGCGGAACCGGGACTAACGCCCGGTACGAGCAGTACTTC.